This entry features one TCR beta chain sequence. These data are taken from a study of human T cells and chemical hapten exposure. The overall study: A mostly female patient group had alopecia areata, totalis or universalis.

From the RACE reads, TCRdb called clonotypes with MiXCR, one entry per CDR3 protein. The data hold about 190,000 distinct CDR3 sequences, with 20% to 25% observed a single time. As for time point: patch test 3, about 24 weeks after DPC sensitization. Treatment indicated: therapeutic diphenylcyclopropenone sensitization with weekly scalp DPC. Germline V gene sequence: CDR1 SGDLS, CDR2 YYNGEE. The CDR3 length is 15 residues. The germline V and J ends were trimmed by 4 bases and 8 bases, with 19 bases remaining between them. This specimen was whole blood, taken in connection with sensitization to the hapten diphenylcyclopropenone (DPC). This sequence was found in a woman in her thirties or forties with alopecia areata. Some clones in this sample may be carry-over from other donors' samples. The J gene is TRBJ2-1, the V gene TRBV9, with D perhaps TRBD1 or TRBD2 (5 bases each). For the CDR3, the DNA is TGTGCCAGCAGCTCCCAGGGAGTTGTGCTCGATGAGCAGTTCTTC. Translated, it gives CASSSQGVVLDEQFF.